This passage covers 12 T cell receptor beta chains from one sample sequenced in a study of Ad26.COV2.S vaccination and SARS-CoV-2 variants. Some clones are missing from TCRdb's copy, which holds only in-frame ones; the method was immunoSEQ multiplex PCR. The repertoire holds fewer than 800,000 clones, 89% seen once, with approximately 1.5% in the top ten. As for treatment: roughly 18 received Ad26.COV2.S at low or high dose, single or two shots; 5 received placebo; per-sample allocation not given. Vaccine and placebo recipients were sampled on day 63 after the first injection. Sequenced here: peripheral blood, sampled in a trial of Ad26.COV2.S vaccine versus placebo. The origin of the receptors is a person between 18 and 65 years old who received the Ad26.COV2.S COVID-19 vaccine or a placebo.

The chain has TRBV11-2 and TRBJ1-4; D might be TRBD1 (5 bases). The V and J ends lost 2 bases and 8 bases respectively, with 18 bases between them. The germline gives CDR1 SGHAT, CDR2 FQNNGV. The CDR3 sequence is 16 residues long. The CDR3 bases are TGTGCCAGCAGCTTAAGCGGGCCCCAGTGGGGGGAAAAACTGTTTTTT. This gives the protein CASSLSGPQWGEKLFF.

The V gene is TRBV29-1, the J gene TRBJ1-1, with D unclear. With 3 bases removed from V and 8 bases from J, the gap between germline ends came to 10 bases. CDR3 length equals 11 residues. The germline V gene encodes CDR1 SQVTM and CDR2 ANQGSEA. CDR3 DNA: TGCAGCGTTGAGCCCTTGACAGAAGCTTTCTTT. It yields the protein CSVEPLTEAFF.

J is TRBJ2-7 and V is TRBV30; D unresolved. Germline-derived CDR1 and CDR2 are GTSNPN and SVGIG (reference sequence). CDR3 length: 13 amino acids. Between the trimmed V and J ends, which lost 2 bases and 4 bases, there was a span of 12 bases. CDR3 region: CAWSLEPLYEQYF. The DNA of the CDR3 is TGTGCCTGGAGTCTGGAACCCCTATACGAGCAGTACTTC.

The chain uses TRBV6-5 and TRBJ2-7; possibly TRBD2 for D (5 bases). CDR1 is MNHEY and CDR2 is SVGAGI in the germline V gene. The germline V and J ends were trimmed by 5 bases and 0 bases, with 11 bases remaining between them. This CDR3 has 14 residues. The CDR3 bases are TGTGCCAGCAGTCCTACCGGGGACTCCTACGAGCAGTACTTC. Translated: CASSPTGDSYEQYF.

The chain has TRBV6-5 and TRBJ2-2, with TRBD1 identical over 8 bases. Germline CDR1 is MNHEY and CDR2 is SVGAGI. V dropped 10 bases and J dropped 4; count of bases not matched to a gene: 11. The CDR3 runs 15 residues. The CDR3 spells CATILPGQATGELFF. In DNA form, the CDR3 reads TGTGCCACAATCCTCCCGGGACAGGCCACCGGGGAGCTGTTTTTT.

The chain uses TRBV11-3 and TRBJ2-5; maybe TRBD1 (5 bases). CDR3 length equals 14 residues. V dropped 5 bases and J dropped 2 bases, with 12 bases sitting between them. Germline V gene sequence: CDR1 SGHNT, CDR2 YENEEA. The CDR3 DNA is TGTGCCAGCAGCCCTCAGGGTAGGCAAGAGACCCAGTACTTC. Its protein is CASSPQGRQETQYF.

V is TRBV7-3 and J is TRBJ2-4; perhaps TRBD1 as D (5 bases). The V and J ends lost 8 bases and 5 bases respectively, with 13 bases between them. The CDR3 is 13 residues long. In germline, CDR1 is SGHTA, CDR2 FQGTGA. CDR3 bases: TGTGCCAGCTCAGTCAGGGCGGAAAACATTCAGTACTTC. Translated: CASSVRAENIQYF. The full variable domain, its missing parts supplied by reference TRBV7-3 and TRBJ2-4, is GAGVSQTPSNKVTEKGKYVELRCDPISGHTALYWYRQSLGQGPEFLIYFQGTGAADDSGLPNDRFFAVRPEGSVSTLKIQRTERGDSAVYLCASSVRAENIQYFGAGTRLSVL.

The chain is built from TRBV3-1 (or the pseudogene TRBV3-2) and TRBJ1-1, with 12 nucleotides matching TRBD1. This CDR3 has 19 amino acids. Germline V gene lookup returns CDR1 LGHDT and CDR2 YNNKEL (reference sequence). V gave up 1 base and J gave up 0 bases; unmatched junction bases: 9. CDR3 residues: CASSQGFPGQGAMNTEAFF. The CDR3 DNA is TGTGCCAGCAGCCAAGGATTCCCGGGACAGGGGGCCATGAACACTGAAGCTTTCTTT.

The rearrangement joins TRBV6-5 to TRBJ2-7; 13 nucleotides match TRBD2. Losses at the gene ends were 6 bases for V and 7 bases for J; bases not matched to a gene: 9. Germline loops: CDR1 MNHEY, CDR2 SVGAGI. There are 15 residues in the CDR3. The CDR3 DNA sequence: TGTGCCAGCAGACTAGCGGGGGGGGCTCCGTCAGAGCAGTACTTC. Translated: CASRLAGGAPSEQYF.

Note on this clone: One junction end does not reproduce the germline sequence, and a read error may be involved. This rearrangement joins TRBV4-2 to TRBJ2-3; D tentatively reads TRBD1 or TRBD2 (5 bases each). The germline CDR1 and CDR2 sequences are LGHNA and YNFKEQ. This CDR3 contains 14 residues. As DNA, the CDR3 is TGTGCCAGCAGTCAAGCAGGGACCACAGATACGCAGTATTTT. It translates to CASSQAGTTDTQYF.

The CDR3 region is CASSSGAMHGYTF. CDR3 in DNA: TGTGCCAGCAGTTCGGGAGCGATGCATGGCTACACCTTC. V gene TRBV12-3 or TRBV12-4 combines with J gene TRBJ1-2; no definite D call. The V end was cut by 4 bases, the J end by 6 bases, with 12 bases between. This CDR3 is built from 13 residues.

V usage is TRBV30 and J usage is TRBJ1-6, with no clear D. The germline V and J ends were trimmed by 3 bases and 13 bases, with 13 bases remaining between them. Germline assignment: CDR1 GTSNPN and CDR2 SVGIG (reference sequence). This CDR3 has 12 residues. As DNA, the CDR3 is TGTGCCTGGAGCCGCCGGGATAGGCCCCTCCACTTT. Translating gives CAWSRRDRPLHF. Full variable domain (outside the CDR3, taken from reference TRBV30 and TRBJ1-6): SQTIHQWPATLVQPVGSPLSLECTVEGTSNPNLYWYRQAAGRGLQLLFYSVGIGQISSEVPQNLSASRPQDRQFILSSKKLLLSDSGFYLCAWSRRDRPLHFGNGTRLTVT.